These T cell receptor beta chains were read from a single sample in a study of graft-versus-host responses after intestinal transplantation. Sequenced by immunoSEQ multiplex PCR; TCRdb stores in-frame clones only, minus some. The data contain 40,000 to 45,000 clones, around 90% of them singletons. The material sequenced was PBMCs, taken approximately 320 days after intestinal transplant. The receptors shown here come from a human patient who received an intestinal transplant, so some T cells may come from the graft donor. Each CDR3 is given with its conserved first and last residue. Each record gives: V gene, D gene, clone size, J gene, CDR3 protein, CDR3 DNA. The D gene is left open where the match is weak. Some rows have no size entry. The others give once, few or many, or a class for an expanded clone.

v_gene: TRBV15
d_gene: -
abundance: -
j_gene: TRBJ2-7
CDR3aa: CATSSKGGPYEQYF
CDR3nt: TGTGCCACCAGCAGCAAAGGGGGGCCCTACGAGCAGTACTTC

v_gene: TRBV11-2
d_gene: -
abundance: -
j_gene: TRBJ1-2
CDR3aa: CASSDRNRVSDGYTF
CDR3nt: TGTGCCAGCAGCGACCGAAACAGGGTTTCGGATGGCTACACCTTC

v_gene: TRBV2
d_gene: -
abundance: once
j_gene: TRBJ1-1
CDR3aa: CASSDSLNTEAFF
CDR3nt: TGTGCCAGCAGTGACAGCTTGAACACTGAAGCTTTCTTT

v_gene: TRBV18
d_gene: -
abundance: once
j_gene: TRBJ2-5
CDR3aa: CASSPGYQETQYF
CDR3nt: TGTGCCAGCTCACCAGGGTACCAAGAGACCCAGTACTTC

v_gene: TRBV5-1
d_gene: -
abundance: -
j_gene: TRBJ1-5
CDR3aa: CASSLGSGPQHF
CDR3nt: TGCGCCAGCAGCTTGGGGTCGGGACCCCAGCATTTT

v_gene: TRBV6-4
d_gene: TRBD1
abundance: -
j_gene: TRBJ2-3
CDR3aa: CASSETGATSTDTQYF
CDR3nt: TGTGCCAGCAGCGAAACAGGGGCCACTAGCACAGATACGCAGTATTTT

v_gene: TRBV6-5
d_gene: -
abundance: -
j_gene: TRBJ1-5
CDR3aa: CAGRWEAGAWPQHF
CDR3nt: TGTGCGGGGCGGTGGGAGGCGGGGGCTTGGCCCCAGCATTTT

v_gene: TRBV28
d_gene: -
abundance: -
j_gene: TRBJ1-2
CDR3aa: CASSDRTGTYGYTF
CDR3nt: TGTGCCAGCAGTGACAGGACCGGGACCTATGGCTACACCTTC

v_gene: TRBV11-2
d_gene: TRBD1
abundance: -
j_gene: TRBJ2-7
CDR3aa: CASSPGQGPYEQYF
CDR3nt: TGTGCCAGCAGCCCCGGACAGGGGCCCTACGAGCAGTACTTC

v_gene: TRBV6-5
d_gene: TRBD2
abundance: -
j_gene: TRBJ2-1
CDR3aa: CASSYLGLGVDEQFF
CDR3nt: TGTGCCAGCAGTTACCTGGGACTAGGGGTCGATGAGCAGTTCTTC

v_gene: TRBV7-9
d_gene: -
abundance: -
j_gene: TRBJ2-7
CDR3aa: CASASGTMAYEQYF
CDR3nt: TGTGCCAGCGCCTCCGGGACAATGGCCTACGAGCAGTACTTC

v_gene: TRBV7-6
d_gene: -
abundance: -
j_gene: TRBJ2-3
CDR3aa: CASSERRRDTDTQYF
CDR3nt: TGTGCCAGCAGCGAACGTCGACGGGACACAGATACGCAGTATTTT

v_gene: TRBV6-5
d_gene: -
abundance: few
j_gene: TRBJ2-7
CDR3aa: CASRRTFAYEQYF
CDR3nt: TGTGCCAGCAGAAGGACATTCGCCTACGAGCAGTACTTC

v_gene: TRBV6-7
d_gene: TRBD1
abundance: -
j_gene: TRBJ1-1
CDR3aa: CASSLNRGNTEAFF
CDR3nt: TGTGCCAGCAGCCTAAACAGGGGAAACACTGAAGCTTTCTTT

v_gene: TRBV18
d_gene: TRBD1
abundance: -
j_gene: TRBJ2-5
CDR3aa: CASSSTWTGVETQYF
CDR3nt: TGTGCCAGCTCATCCACTTGGACAGGGGTGGAGACCCAGTACTTC

v_gene: TRBV6-5
d_gene: TRBD1
abundance: -
j_gene: TRBJ2-3
CDR3aa: CASRMTGSSTDTQYF
CDR3nt: TGTGCCAGCAGGATGACAGGGTCCAGCACAGATACGCAGTATTTT

v_gene: TRBV6-5
d_gene: TRBD1
abundance: -
j_gene: TRBJ2-7
CDR3aa: CASTTSGTGPYEQYF
CDR3nt: TGTGCCAGCACCACCTCCGGGACAGGTCCCTACGAGCAGTACTTC

v_gene: TRBV28
d_gene: TRBD1
abundance: -
j_gene: TRBJ1-5
CDR3aa: CASSHLTGLQPQHF
CDR3nt: TGTGCCAGCAGTCATTTGACAGGGCTTCAGCCCCAGCATTTT

v_gene: TRBV18
d_gene: -
abundance: once
j_gene: TRBJ1-5
CDR3aa: CASSPEVTQPQHF
CDR3nt: TGTGCCAGCTCGCCGGAAGTGACCCAGCCCCAGCATTTT

v_gene: TRBV28
d_gene: -
abundance: -
j_gene: TRBJ2-4
CDR3aa: CASSLPGVAKNIQYF
CDR3nt: TGTGCCAGCAGTTTGCCGGGAGTAGCCAAAAACATTCAGTACTTC

v_gene: TRBV6-6
d_gene: -
abundance: -
j_gene: TRBJ2-1
CDR3aa: CASGRGSYNEQFF
CDR3nt: TGTGCCAGCGGGAGAGGGAGCTACAATGAGCAGTTCTTC

v_gene: TRBV6-1
d_gene: -
abundance: -
j_gene: TRBJ1-6
CDR3aa: CASIRGQIYNSPLHF
CDR3nt: TGTGCCAGCATAAGAGGACAGATCTATAATTCACCCCTCCACTTT

v_gene: TRBV28
d_gene: -
abundance: few
j_gene: TRBJ1-2
CDR3aa: CASGTVYGYTF
CDR3nt: TGTGCCAGCGGGACGGTCTATGGCTACACCTTC

v_gene: TRBV7-9
d_gene: -
abundance: -
j_gene: TRBJ1-2
CDR3aa: CAFTSTNEKGYYGYTF
CDR3nt: TGTGCCTTCACGAGCACAAACGAGAAGGGCTACTATGGCTACACCTTC

v_gene: TRBV28
d_gene: -
abundance: -
j_gene: TRBJ2-3
CDR3aa: CASSLGLGPDTQYF
CDR3nt: TGTGCCAGCAGTTTGGGTCTAGGTCCAGATACGCAGTATTTT

v_gene: TRBV28
d_gene: TRBD1
abundance: -
j_gene: TRBJ2-7
CDR3aa: CASIPAGQGSYEQYF
CDR3nt: TGTGCCAGCATCCCGGCTGGACAGGGGAGCTACGAGCAGTACTTC

v_gene: TRBV15
d_gene: -
abundance: -
j_gene: TRBJ2-5
CDR3aa: CATSRDRKDGGGLKETQYF
CDR3nt: TGTGCCACCAGCAGAGATAGGAAGGATGGGGGGGGCTTAAAGGAGACCCAGTACTTC

v_gene: TRBV4-1
d_gene: TRBD2
abundance: -
j_gene: TRBJ2-1
CDR3aa: CASSQDRASGGGRRFF
CDR3nt: TGCGCCAGCAGCCAAGATCGGGCTAGCGGGGGGGGAAGAAGGTTCTTC

v_gene: TRBV9
d_gene: -
abundance: -
j_gene: TRBJ2-1
CDR3aa: CASSVDNRPSYNEQFF
CDR3nt: TGTGCCAGCAGCGTAGATAACAGGCCATCCTACAATGAGCAGTTCTTC

v_gene: TRBV28
d_gene: TRBD1
abundance: -
j_gene: TRBJ2-2
CDR3aa: CASRYTGGTGELFF
CDR3nt: TGTGCCAGCAGGTATACAGGGGGCACCGGGGAGCTGTTTTTT

v_gene: TRBV5-1
d_gene: -
abundance: few
j_gene: TRBJ1-6
CDR3aa: CASSLLVGGWASPLHF
CDR3nt: TGCGCCAGCAGCTTGTTGGTAGGGGGGTGGGCTTCACCCCTCCACTTT

v_gene: TRBV10-3
d_gene: TRBD1
abundance: -
j_gene: TRBJ2-5
CDR3aa: CAISQTGGQETQYF
CDR3nt: TGTGCCATCAGTCAGACAGGGGGGCAAGAGACCCAGTACTTC

v_gene: TRBV16
d_gene: -
abundance: -
j_gene: TRBJ2-7
CDR3aa: CASSQSGGEQYF
CDR3nt: TGTGCCAGCAGCCAATCAGGGGGCGAGCAGTACTTC

v_gene: TRBV6-5
d_gene: -
abundance: -
j_gene: TRBJ2-1
CDR3aa: CASSSLGNEQFF
CDR3nt: TGTGCCAGCAGCTCGCTAGGGAATGAGCAGTTCTTC

v_gene: TRBV7-3
d_gene: TRBD1
abundance: -
j_gene: TRBJ2-2
CDR3aa: CASSPTTGLMGTGELFF
CDR3nt: TGTGCCAGCAGCCCGACGACAGGGCTAATGGGCACCGGGGAGCTGTTTTTT

v_gene: TRBV30
d_gene: -
abundance: once
j_gene: TRBJ2-1
CDR3aa: CAWSNQTYNEQFF
CDR3nt: TGTGCCTGGAGTAACCAAACCTACAATGAGCAGTTCTTC

v_gene: TRBV9
d_gene: TRBD2
abundance: -
j_gene: TRBJ2-2
CDR3aa: CASSPEPGLAGGLNTGELFF
CDR3nt: TGTGCCAGCAGCCCCGAACCGGGACTAGCGGGGGGATTGAACACCGGGGAGCTGTTTTTT

v_gene: TRBV7-2
d_gene: TRBD2
abundance: -
j_gene: TRBJ2-2
CDR3aa: CASSLGLAGVSELGGELFF
CDR3nt: TGTGCCAGCAGCTTAGGCCTAGCGGGAGTGTCCGAACTGGGCGGGGAGCTGTTTTTT

v_gene: TRBV12-5
d_gene: TRBD1
abundance: -
j_gene: TRBJ2-5
CDR3aa: CASGSGTGAGVGTQYF
CDR3nt: TGTGCTAGTGGCTCCGGGACAGGGGCCGGCGTCGGTACCCAGTACTTC

v_gene: TRBV29-1
d_gene: TRBD2
abundance: -
j_gene: TRBJ2-1
CDR3aa: CSGGLAGVRNEQFF
CDR3nt: TGCAGCGGGGGACTAGCGGGGGTAAGGAATGAGCAGTTCTTC

v_gene: TRBV29-1
d_gene: -
abundance: -
j_gene: TRBJ2-1
CDR3aa: CSAPADTHNEQFF
CDR3nt: TGCAGCGCCCCAGCGGACACCCACAATGAGCAGTTCTTC

v_gene: TRBV18
d_gene: TRBD2
abundance: -
j_gene: TRBJ2-1
CDR3aa: CASSPGTSGSYNEQFF
CDR3nt: TGTGCCAGCTCACCGGGGACTAGCGGGAGTTACAATGAGCAGTTCTTC